This TCR beta chain was profiled in a study of identical twins' blood T cells. Study results and caveats: Twins reportedly had markedly more similar V usage than unrelated donors, even among out-of-frame TCRbeta clonotypes.

The CDR3 sequence is 16 residues long. TCR cDNA libraries came from RNA via a modified published protocol. Each CDR3 protein is one row after TCRdb ran MiXCR on the 5' RACE reads. This table has fewer than 450,000 distinct CDR3 sequences, 25% to 35% appearing once. In its sample, this clonotype was seen a few times. Its matching antigen is unknown. This chain connects TRBV12-2 to TRBJ2-1; the table's D call, TRBD2, has no DNA check behind it. TRBV12-2 is a pseudogene. This TCR derives from a woman between 18 and 55 years old in good health. The source material was PBMCs. CDR3 nucleotides: TGTGCAAGTCGCCTAACTGGCGGGGGGGTACACAATGAGCAGTTCTTC. Its protein is CASRLTGGGVHNEQFF.